Given below is one T cell receptor (beta chain) in context. Clinical history as reported by participants underpinned cohort assignment. The sample belongs to a study of blood T cell repertoires in COVID-19. Across the whole study: Acute-phase and convalescent COVID-19 samples originated in the United States, Italy and Spain. PBMCs, B-cell-depleted T cells, or T cells were the source of the cDNA or gDNA that made up the material.

Original processing methods: Reference gene primer amplification in the assay estimated nucleated cell counts. Here immunoSEQ multiplex PCR was the method, and the copy in TCRdb shows in-frame clones only, minus some. V and J calls and clone size are those listed in that table; D and trimming were worked out from the DNA. The table records some 200,000 clones, approximately 83% of them present only once. The ends were cut back, 11 bases at V and 5 bases at J, with 19 bases in the middle. Germline V lookup: CDR1 MNHEY, CDR2 SVGAGI. CDR3 length equals 13 residues. The sequence came from a woman in her 50s who had been exposed to COVID-19. The sequencing input was PBMCs or T cells enriched from blood (not recorded which). The rearrangement links TRBV6-5 to TRBJ2-7, with a tentative D call TRBD1 (8 bases). Written as DNA, the CDR3 is TGTGCCGCGGGGGACAGGATCCCCAACGAGCAGTACTTC. This sequence encodes CAAGDRIPNEQYF.